This TCR beta chain was sequenced in a study of T cell responses to AZD1222 COVID-19 vaccine. Across the study: Second-dose recipients at about 4 or about 12 weeks were treated as one pooled group. General study points: A mostly white British donor set with more females was recruited, and clonal diversity was possibly underestimated. Increases in Spike-specific TCR breadth and depth were seen after two AZD1222 doses. Baseline serostatus was positive in only a handful of AZD1222 recipients.

Here immunoSEQ multiplex PCR was the method, and the copy in TCRdb shows in-frame clones only, minus some. Here the sample spans roughly 160,000 clones, approximately 92% being singletons. Germline lookup yields CDR1 MNHEY and CDR2 SVGAGI. V shed 6 bases and J shed 8 bases, with 16 bases lying between them. The CDR3 has 14 residues. This clone was counted once. Its antigen is unknown. The sample consisted of peripheral blood, taken on day 0 of AZD1222 vaccination. The clonotype comes from an adult in good health. The chain recombines TRBV6-5 with TRBJ1-4; D may be TRBD1 (6 bases). CDR3 bases: TGTGCCAGCAGCGGATTCATTAGGGGGGAAAAACTGTTTTTT. Protein sequence: CASSGFIRGEKLFF.